This TCR beta chain was identified in a study of tumor-infiltrating lymphocytes in localized non-small cell lung cancer. Study context: Patients included smokers and never-smokers with various histologies, some sampled after neoadjuvant chemotherapy.

This clone was seen just once. Using immunoSEQ multiplex PCR, the repertoire was profiled, and TCRdb retains in-frame clones only, with some absent. The table lists about 12,000 clones, more than 70% of them singletons. The source is a human donor with non-small cell lung cancer. Sequencing was performed on lung tumor tissue.

For the CDR3, the DNA is TGTGCCAGTACCGACTATACTAGCGGGGGGACCTTCACTGGCACAGATACGCAGTATTTT. This gives the protein CASTDYTSGGTFTGTDTQYF. The gene calls are TRBV19 and TRBJ2-3, with 12 bases fitting TRBD2. Trimming at V came to 7 bases and at J to 1 base, leaving 18 bases not matched to a gene. Germline values: CDR1 LNHDA, CDR2 SQIVND (reference sequence). This CDR3 spans 20 amino acids.